Listed below are T cell receptor beta chains from one sample, sequenced in a study of response to subunit inactivated influenza vaccine. TCRdb analysed the RT-PCR reads with MiXCR anew, one entry per CDR3 protein. The sample holds 530,000 or so distinct CDR3 sequences, around 11% seen once. The sequencing used PBMCs from blood, collected on the day of vaccination. Source of these receptors: a man aged 50 to 60 who received an inactivated influenza vaccine. Both conserved end residues are part of each CDR3. A D gene is named only where the DNA matches it firmly. For some rows the clone size is stated as once, few or many, or as a class when expanded; others skip it.

CDR3,DNA,D,size,V,J
CASSVDEGPGSPLHF,TGTGCCAGCAGCGTAGACGAAGGGCCGGGTTCACCCCTCCACTTT,NA,NA,TRBV9,TRBJ1-6
CASSLSGYGTGQPQHF,TGTGCCAGCTCACTCTCAGGGTATGGGACCGGGCAGCCCCAGCATTTT,NA,NA,TRBV18,TRBJ1-5
CASSTLAGALDTQYF,TGTGCCAGCAGTACCCTAGCGGGAGCTCTAGATACGCAGTATTTT,TRBD2,NA,TRBV28,TRBJ2-3
CASSLAITRYNEQFF,TGTGCCAGCAGCTTAGCTATTACCCGGTACAATGAGCAGTTCTTC,NA,few,TRBV7-2,TRBJ2-1
CASSQVVGGRARRTGELFF,TGCGCCAGCAGCCAAGTTGTGGGGGGCCGGGCTAGACGGACCGGGGAGCTGTTTTTT,NA,few,TRBV4-1,TRBJ2-2
CASSGTGTSAIYEQYF,TGTGCCAGCAGTGGAACCGGGACTAGCGCAATCTACGAGCAGTACTTC,TRBD2,few,TRBV28,TRBJ2-7
CASKLIGETQYF,TGTGCCAGCAAGCTAATCGGAGAGACCCAGTACTTC,NA,NA,TRBV7-8,TRBJ2-5
CASSTDGYSGELFF,TGTGCCAGCAGCACGGACGGGTACTCCGGGGAGCTGTTTTTT,NA,NA,TRBV7-9,TRBJ2-2
CASSLETDTGELFF,TGTGCCAGCAGCTTGGAGACAGACACCGGGGAGCTGTTTTTT,NA,NA,TRBV7-6,TRBJ2-2
CSARDQGDYNEQFF,TGCAGTGCTAGAGATCAGGGTGATTACAATGAGCAGTTCTTC,NA,few,TRBV20-1,TRBJ2-1
CASSGVGSGYNEQFF,TGTGCCAGCAGTGGAGTTGGTAGCGGGTACAATGAGCAGTTCTTC,TRBD2,NA,TRBV7-3,TRBJ2-1
CASSPQGGNTGELFF,TGTGCCAGCAGCCCCCAGGGGGGGAACACCGGGGAGCTGTTTTTT,NA,NA,TRBV7-8,TRBJ2-2
CASSLGVGPPFSNYGYTF,TGTGCCAGCAGCTTAGGGGTTGGTCCTCCGTTCTCTAACTATGGCTACACCTTC,NA,NA,TRBV7-8,TRBJ1-2
CASCPSAGGDTQYF,TGTGCCAGTTGCCCTTCCGCAGGGGGAGATACGCAGTATTTT,TRBD1,few,TRBV6-1,TRBJ2-3
CSARGGTVSYNEQFF,TGCAGTGCTAGAGGCGGGACAGTGTCCTACAATGAGCAGTTCTTC,NA,few,TRBV20-1,TRBJ2-1
CASTPFPGQLYEQYF,TGTGCCAGCACCCCCTTCCCGGGACAATTATACGAGCAGTACTTC,NA,few,TRBV7-9,TRBJ2-7
CASSQEDMPNTEAFF,TGTGCCAGCAGCCAAGAAGACATGCCGAACACTGAAGCTTTCTTT,NA,many,TRBV4-2,TRBJ1-1
CSARVRNGGAQETQYF,TGCAGTGCTAGAGTGCGAAACGGAGGGGCCCAAGAGACCCAGTACTTC,NA,many,TRBV20-1,TRBJ2-5
CASSFRGPSTDTQYF,TGCGCCAGCAGCTTCCGGGGCCCCAGCACAGATACGCAGTATTTT,NA,many,TRBV5-1,TRBJ2-3
CASSVADFYEQYF,TGTGCCAGCAGTGTGGCGGACTTTTACGAGCAGTACTTC,NA,NA,TRBV12-3/TRBV12-4,TRBJ2-7
CASSPLGVADSYNEQFF,TGTGCCAGCAGTCCCCTCGGAGTAGCGGACTCCTACAATGAGCAGTTCTTC,NA,NA,TRBV28,TRBJ2-1
CASSDKGQEVRNEQFF,TGTGCCAGCAGCGACAAGGGACAGGAGGTGCGGAATGAGCAGTTCTTC,TRBD1,NA,TRBV12-3/TRBV12-4,TRBJ2-1
CSVRGANQPQHF,TGCAGCGTTCGCGGGGCCAATCAGCCCCAGCATTTT,NA,NA,TRBV29-1,TRBJ1-5
CAIHRGQGGGYTF,TGTGCCATCCACCGAGGGCAGGGAGGCGGCTACACCTTC,NA,few,TRBV6-4,TRBJ1-2
CASSALAGYYNEQFF,TGTGCCAGCAGCGCCCTAGCGGGCTACTACAATGAGCAGTTCTTC,TRBD2,many,TRBV2,TRBJ2-1
CASSPTVGVYEQYF,TGTGCCAGCAGCCCAACCGTAGGGGTCTACGAGCAGTACTTC,NA,NA,TRBV3-1,TRBJ2-7
CASSWRLAGGPDTQYF,TGTGCCAGCAGTTGGAGGCTAGCGGGGGGCCCAGATACGCAGTATTTT,TRBD2,few,TRBV27,TRBJ2-3
CASSLGIAGEKPEQYF,TGTGCCAGCAGCTTAGGAATAGCGGGAGAGAAACCCGAGCAGTACTTC,TRBD2,many,TRBV7-9,TRBJ2-7
CSAKRTSGNYNEQFF,TGCAGTGCTAAACGGACTAGCGGGAACTACAATGAGCAGTTCTTC,TRBD2,NA,TRBV20-1,TRBJ2-1
CASSRNQGRYNEQFF,TGTGCCAGCAGCCGAAATCAGGGCCGTTACAATGAGCAGTTCTTC,NA,many,TRBV16,TRBJ2-1
CASSQDLSQNQPQHF,TGCGCCAGCAGCCAAGATCTTTCGCAGAATCAGCCCCAGCATTTT,NA,NA,TRBV4-1,TRBJ1-5
CSARAFGQGLAGELFF,TGCAGTGCTAGAGCTTTCGGACAGGGGTTAGCCGGGGAGCTGTTTTTT,TRBD1,many,TRBV20-1,TRBJ2-2
CASSPSEGGYGYTF,TGCGCCAGCAGCCCAAGTGAGGGAGGCTATGGCTACACCTTC,NA,NA,TRBV4-1,TRBJ1-2
CASSQDLGREEQYF,TGCGCCAGCAGCCAAGACCTAGGGCGGGAAGAGCAGTACTTC,NA,NA,TRBV4-3,TRBJ2-7
CASSPPVGRAGNYEQYF,TGTGCCAGCAGTCCCCCCGTCGGTCGAGCGGGAAACTACGAGCAGTACTTC,TRBD2,few,TRBV28,TRBJ2-7
CASSYSIGPGLAVKGTQYF,TGTGCCAGCAGTTACTCCATAGGACCGGGACTAGCGGTGAAAGGGACCCAGTACTTC,TRBD2,NA,TRBV6-5,TRBJ2-5
CASSGPGGRNTEAFF,TGTGCCAGCAGCGGACCAGGGGGACGGAACACTGAAGCTTTCTTT,TRBD1,few,TRBV7-2,TRBJ1-1
CSARDRGSAGNTIYF,TGCAGTGCTAGAGACAGGGGGTCGGCTGGAAACACCATATATTTT,TRBD1,few,TRBV20-1,TRBJ1-3
CASSLPSSDADTQYF,TGTGCCAGCAGCTTGCCCTCCTCGGACGCAGATACGCAGTATTTT,NA,NA,TRBV7-2,TRBJ2-3
CASSIQGTIGELFF,TGTGCCAGCAGTATACAGGGTACCATCGGGGAGCTGTTTTTT,NA,few,TRBV6-2/TRBV6-3,TRBJ2-2
CASSQGLLAGSEQYF,TGTGCCAGCAGTCAAGGATTGCTAGCGGGATCCGAGCAGTACTTC,TRBD2,few,TRBV27,TRBJ2-7
CSTRSSGRKNIQYF,TGCAGTACTAGGTCCAGCGGGAGGAAAAACATTCAGTACTTC,TRBD2,NA,TRBV20-1,TRBJ2-4
CSAGDRPNSPLHF,TGCAGTGCTGGGGACCGCCCGAATTCACCCCTCCACTTT,NA,NA,TRBV20-1,TRBJ1-6
CASSTGTGEGMNTEAFF,TGCGCCAGCAGCACCGGGACAGGGGAAGGGATGAACACTGAAGCTTTCTTT,TRBD1,NA,TRBV5-1,TRBJ1-1
CAIRAGGTYNEQFF,TGTGCAATCCGCGCGGGGGGAACCTACAATGAGCAGTTCTTC,TRBD2,NA,TRBV28,TRBJ2-1
CASSLALAASTDTQYF,TGCGCCAGCAGCTTGGCTCTAGCGGCTAGCACAGATACGCAGTATTTT,TRBD2,NA,TRBV5-1,TRBJ2-3
CASSQGHDTGELFF,TGCGCCAGCAGCCAGGGACATGACACCGGGGAGCTGTTTTTT,NA,few,TRBV5-1,TRBJ2-2